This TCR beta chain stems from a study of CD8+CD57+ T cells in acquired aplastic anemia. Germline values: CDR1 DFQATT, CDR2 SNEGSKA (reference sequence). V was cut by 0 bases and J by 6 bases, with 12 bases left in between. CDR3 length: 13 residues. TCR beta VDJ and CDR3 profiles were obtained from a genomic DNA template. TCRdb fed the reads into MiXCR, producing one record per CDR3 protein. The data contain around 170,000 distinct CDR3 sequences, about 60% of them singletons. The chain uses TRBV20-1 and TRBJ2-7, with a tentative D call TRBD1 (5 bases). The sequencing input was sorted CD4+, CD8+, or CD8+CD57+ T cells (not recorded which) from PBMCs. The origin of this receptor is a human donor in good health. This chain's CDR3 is CSARDHLRAEQYF. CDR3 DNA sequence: TGCAGTGCTAGAGATCATCTCAGGGCCGAGCAGTACTTC.